Many counts were recorded for the clone carrying this T cell receptor (beta chain). What it binds is not known. The data are from a study of T-cell reconstitution after alpha-beta-depleted transplantation in children. Study-wide results and caveats: Diversity of TCRbeta at day 60 was high in some patients, arising from surviving recipient T cells and thymic progenitors. By one year post-transplant, T-cell counts and diversity largely arose from T cells that were newly produced. Reports say that about two months after transplant, the alpha-beta T cells came out of several hundred graft clones that had expanded.

Using unique molecular identifiers, the investigators prepared the TCRbeta library. MiXCR, run by TCRdb on the PCR reads, gives a single entry per CDR3 protein. This table has 200,000 to 250,000 distinct CDR3 sequences, approximately 10% appearing once. V was shortened by 3 bases and J by 5 bases, with 8 bases between the two germline ends. The germline gives CDR1 KGHSH, CDR2 LQKENI. This CDR3 contains 13 residues. This clonotype was sampled from a child less than two years old with acute myeloid leukemia, due to receive a stem cell transplant. Here the sequenced sample was PBMCs, taken before TCRalphabeta/CD19-depleted stem cell transplant. V gene TRBV18 combines with J gene TRBJ1-5; the D gene is possibly TRBD1 (5 bases). The CDR3 spells CASSPDTYQPQHF. CDR3 bases: TGTGCCAGCTCACCGGACACTTATCAGCCCCAGCATTTT.